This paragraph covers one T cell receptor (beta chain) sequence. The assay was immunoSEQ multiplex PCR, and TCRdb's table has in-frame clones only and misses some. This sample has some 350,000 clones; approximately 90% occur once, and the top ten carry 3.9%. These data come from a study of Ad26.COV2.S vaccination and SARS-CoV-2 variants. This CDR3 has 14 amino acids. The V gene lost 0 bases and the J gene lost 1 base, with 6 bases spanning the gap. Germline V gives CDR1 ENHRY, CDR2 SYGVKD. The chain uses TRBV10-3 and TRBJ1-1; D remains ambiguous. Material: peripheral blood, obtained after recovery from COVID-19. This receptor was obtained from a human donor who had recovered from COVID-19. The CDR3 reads CAISESTRNTEAFF. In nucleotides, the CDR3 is TGTGCCATCAGTGAGTCAACAAGGAACACTGAAGCTTTCTTT.